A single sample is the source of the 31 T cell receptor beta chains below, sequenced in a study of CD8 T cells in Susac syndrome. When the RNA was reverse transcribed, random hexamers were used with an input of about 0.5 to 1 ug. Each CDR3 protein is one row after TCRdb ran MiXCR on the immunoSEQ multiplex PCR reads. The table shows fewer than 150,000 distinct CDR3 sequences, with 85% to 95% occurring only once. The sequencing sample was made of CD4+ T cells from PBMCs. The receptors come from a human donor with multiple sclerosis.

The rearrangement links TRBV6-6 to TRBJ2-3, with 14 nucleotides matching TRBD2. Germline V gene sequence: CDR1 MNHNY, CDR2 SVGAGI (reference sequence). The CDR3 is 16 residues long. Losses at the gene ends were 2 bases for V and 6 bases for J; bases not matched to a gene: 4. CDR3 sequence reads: CASSYGTSGGGDTQYF. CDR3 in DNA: TGTGCCAGCAGTTACGGGACTAGCGGGGGTGGGGATACGCAGTATTTT.

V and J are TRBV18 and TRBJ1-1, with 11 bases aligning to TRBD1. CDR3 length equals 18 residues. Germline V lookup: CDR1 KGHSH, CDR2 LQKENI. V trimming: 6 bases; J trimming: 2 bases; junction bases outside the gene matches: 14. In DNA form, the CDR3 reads TGTGCCAGCTCCCTCCTAGGACAGGGGGCAGGTGGAAACACTGAAGCTTTCTTT. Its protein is CASSLLGQGAGGNTEAFF.

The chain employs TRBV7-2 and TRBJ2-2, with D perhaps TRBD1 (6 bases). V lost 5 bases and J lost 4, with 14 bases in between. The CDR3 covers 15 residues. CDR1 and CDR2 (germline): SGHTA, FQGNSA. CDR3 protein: CASSLTGQGTGELFF. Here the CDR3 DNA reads TGTGCCAGCAGCCTTACAGGGCAGGGCACCGGGGAGCTGTTTTTT. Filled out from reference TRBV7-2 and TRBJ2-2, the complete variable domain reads GAGVSQSPSNKVTEKGKDVELRCDPISGHTALYWYRQSLGQGLEFLIYFQGNSAPDKSGLPSDRFSAERTGGSVSTLTIQRTQQEDSAVYLCASSLTGQGTGELFFGEGSRLTVL.

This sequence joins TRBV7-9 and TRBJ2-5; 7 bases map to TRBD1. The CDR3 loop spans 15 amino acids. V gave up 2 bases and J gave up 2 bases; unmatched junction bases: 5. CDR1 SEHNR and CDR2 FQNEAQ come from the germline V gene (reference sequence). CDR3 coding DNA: TGTGCCAGCAGCTTAAAAGGGACAGTACAAGAGACCCAGTACTTC. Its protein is CASSLKGTVQETQYF.

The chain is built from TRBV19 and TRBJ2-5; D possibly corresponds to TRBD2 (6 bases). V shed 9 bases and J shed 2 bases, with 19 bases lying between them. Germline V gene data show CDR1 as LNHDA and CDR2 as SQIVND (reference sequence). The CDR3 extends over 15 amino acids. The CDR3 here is CASKRAGRPQETQYF. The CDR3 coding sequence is TGTGCCAGCAAACGGGCGGGACGCCCGCAAGAGACCCAGTACTTC.

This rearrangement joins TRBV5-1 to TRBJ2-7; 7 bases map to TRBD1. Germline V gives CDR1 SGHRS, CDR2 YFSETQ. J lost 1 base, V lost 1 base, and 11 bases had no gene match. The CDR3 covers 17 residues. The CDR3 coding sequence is TGCGCCAGCAGCTTGTTTCGAGGGACAGTCAAATCCTACGAGCAGTACTTC. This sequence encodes CASSLFRGTVKSYEQYF.

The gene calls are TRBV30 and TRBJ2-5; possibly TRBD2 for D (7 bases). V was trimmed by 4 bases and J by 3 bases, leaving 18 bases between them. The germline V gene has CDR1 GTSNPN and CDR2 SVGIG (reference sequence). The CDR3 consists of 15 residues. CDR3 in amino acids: CAWMSGGRGEETQYF. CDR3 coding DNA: TGTGCCTGGATGTCGGGGGGCCGAGGGGAAGAGACCCAGTACTTC.

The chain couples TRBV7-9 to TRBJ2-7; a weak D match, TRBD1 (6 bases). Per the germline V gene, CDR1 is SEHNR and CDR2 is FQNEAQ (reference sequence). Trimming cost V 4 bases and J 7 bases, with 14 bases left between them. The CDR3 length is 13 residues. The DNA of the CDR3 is TGTGCCAGCAGCTCCTCAGGGGCACGAGAGCAGTACTTC. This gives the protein CASSSSGAREQYF.

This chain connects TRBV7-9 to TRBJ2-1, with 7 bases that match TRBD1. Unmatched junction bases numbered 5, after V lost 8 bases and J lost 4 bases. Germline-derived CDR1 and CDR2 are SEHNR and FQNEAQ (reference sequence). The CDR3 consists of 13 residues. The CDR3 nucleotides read TGTGCCAGCCTCGGGACAGCTTACAATGAGCAGTTCTTC. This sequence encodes CASLGTAYNEQFF.

For the CDR3, the DNA is TGCGCCAGCAGCTCGGGACAGGGGAACACCGGGGAGCTGTTTTTT. The encoded protein is CASSSGQGNTGELFF. The chain recombines TRBV4-3 with TRBJ2-2; TRBD1 matches 9 bases. Looked up from germline, CDR1 is LGHNA and CDR2 is YSLEER. The CDR3 consists of 15 residues. J gave up 1 base and V 5 bases, and 2 bases lay outside the gene matches.

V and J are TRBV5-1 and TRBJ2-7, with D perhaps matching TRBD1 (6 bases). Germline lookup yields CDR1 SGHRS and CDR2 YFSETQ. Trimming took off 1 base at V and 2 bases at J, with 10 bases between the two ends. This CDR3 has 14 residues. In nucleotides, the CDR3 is TGCGCCAGCAGCTTGAGGACAGAACCCTACGAGCAGTACTTC. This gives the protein CASSLRTEPYEQYF.

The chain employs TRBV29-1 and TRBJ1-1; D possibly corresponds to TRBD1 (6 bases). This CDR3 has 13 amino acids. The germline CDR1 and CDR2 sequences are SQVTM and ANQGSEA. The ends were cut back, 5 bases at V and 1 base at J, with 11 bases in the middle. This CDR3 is CSVYREANTEAFF. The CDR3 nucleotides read TGCAGCGTTTACAGGGAAGCGAACACTGAAGCTTTCTTT.

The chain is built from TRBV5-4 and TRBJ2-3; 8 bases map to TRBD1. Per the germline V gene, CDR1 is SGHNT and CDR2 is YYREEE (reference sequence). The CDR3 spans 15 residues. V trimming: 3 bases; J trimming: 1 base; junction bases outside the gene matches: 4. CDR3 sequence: CASSSPGQGTDTQYF. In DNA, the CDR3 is TGTGCCAGCAGCTCACCGGGACAGGGCACAGATACGCAGTATTTT.

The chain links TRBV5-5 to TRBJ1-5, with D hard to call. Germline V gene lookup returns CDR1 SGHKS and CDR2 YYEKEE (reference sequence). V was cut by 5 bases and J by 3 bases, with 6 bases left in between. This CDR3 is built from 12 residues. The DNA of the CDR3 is TGTGCCAGCAGTTCGCTCAATCAGCCCCAGCATTTT. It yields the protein CASSSLNQPQHF.

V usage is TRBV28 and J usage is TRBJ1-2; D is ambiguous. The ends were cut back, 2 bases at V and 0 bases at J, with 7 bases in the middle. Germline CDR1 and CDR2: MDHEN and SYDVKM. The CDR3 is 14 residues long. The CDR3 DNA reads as TGTGCCAGCAGTTTAACCGTAACTAACTATGGCTACACCTTC. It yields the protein CASSLTVTNYGYTF.

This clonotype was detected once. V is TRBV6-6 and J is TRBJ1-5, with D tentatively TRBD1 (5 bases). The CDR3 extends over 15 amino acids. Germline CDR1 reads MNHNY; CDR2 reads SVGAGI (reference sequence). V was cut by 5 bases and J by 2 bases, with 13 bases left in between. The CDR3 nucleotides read TGTGCCAGCAGTGTCCCGGGACGCCGCAATCAGCCCCAGCATTTT. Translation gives CASSVPGRRNQPQHF.

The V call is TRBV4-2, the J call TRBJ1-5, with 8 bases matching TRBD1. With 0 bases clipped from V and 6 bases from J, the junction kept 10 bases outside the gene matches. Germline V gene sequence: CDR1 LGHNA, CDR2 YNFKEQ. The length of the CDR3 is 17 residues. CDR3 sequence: CASSQDPGQGAFQPQHF. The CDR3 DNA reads TGTGCCAGCAGCCAAGATCCAGGACAGGGTGCGTTTCAGCCCCAGCATTTT.

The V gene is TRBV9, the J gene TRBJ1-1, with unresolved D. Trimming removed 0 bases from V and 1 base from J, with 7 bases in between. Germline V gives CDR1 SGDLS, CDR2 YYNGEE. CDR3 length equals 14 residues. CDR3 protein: CASSVDAENTEAFF. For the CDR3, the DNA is TGTGCCAGCAGCGTAGATGCAGAGAACACTGAAGCTTTCTTT.

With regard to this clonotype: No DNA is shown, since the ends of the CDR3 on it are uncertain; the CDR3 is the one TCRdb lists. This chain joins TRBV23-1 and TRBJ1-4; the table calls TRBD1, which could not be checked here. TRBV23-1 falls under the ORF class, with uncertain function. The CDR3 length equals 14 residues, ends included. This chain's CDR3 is CASLSRVVVKNCFF.

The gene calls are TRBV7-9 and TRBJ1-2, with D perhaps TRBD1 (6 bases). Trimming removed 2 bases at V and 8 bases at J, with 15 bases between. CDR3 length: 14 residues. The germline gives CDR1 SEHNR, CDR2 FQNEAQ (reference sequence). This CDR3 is CASSLSGSGDGYTF. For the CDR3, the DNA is TGTGCCAGCAGCTTATCGGGATCAGGGGACGGCTACACCTTC.

CDR3 sequence: CAWSVQDSVGEKLFF. CDR3 nucleotide sequence: TGTGCCTGGAGTGTACAGGACAGTGTGGGGGAAAAACTGTTTTTT. The V gene is TRBV30, the J gene TRBJ1-4, with D tentatively TRBD1 (6 bases). V shed 0 bases and J shed 8 bases, with 16 bases lying between them. Germline CDR1 GTSNPN, CDR2 SVGIG (reference sequence). This CDR3 has 15 residues. Full variable domain (rest looked up from reference TRBV30 and TRBJ1-4): SQTIHQWPATLVQPVGSPLSLECTVEGTSNPNLYWYRQAAGRGLQLLFYSVGIGQISSEVPQNLSASRPQDRQFILSSKKLLLSDSGFYLCAWSVQDSVGEKLFFGSGTQLSVL.

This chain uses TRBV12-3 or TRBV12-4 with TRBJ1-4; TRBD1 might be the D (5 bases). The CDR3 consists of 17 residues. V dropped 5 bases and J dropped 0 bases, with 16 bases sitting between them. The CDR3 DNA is TGTGCCAGCAGTCCAGGGAGCTGGTTTGCAACTAATGAAAAACTGTTTTTT. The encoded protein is CASSPGSWFATNEKLFF.

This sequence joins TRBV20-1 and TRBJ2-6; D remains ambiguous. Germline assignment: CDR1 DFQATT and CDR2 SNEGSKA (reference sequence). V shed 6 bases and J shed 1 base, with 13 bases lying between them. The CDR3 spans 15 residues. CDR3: CSATEIGSGANVLTF. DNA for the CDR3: TGCAGTGCCACGGAAATAGGGTCTGGGGCCAACGTCCTGACTTTC.

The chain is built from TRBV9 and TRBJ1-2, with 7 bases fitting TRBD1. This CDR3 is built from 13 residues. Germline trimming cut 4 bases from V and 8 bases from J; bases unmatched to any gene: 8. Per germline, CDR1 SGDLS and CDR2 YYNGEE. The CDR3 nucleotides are TGTGCCAGCAGCATACAGGGGTCGGGAGGCTACACCTTC. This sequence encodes CASSIQGSGGYTF.

The CDR3 DNA sequence: TGTGCCAGTAGTAGTCGGTGGAGTCGTCTGGAGACCCAGTACTTC. The encoded protein is CASSSRWSRLETQYF. The genes are TRBV19 and TRBJ2-5; D not resolved. V lost 4 bases and J 5 bases, leaving 17 bases between the germline ends. Germline CDR1 reads LNHDA; CDR2 reads SQIVND (reference sequence). The CDR3 contains 15 residues. Together with reference TRBV19 and TRBJ2-5, the CDR3 gives the full variable domain: DGGITQSPKYLFRKEGQNVTLSCEQNLNHDAMYWYRQDPGQGLRLIYYSQIVNDFQKGDIAEGYSVSREKKESFPLTVTSAQKNPTAFYLCASSSRWSRLETQYFGPGTRLLVL.

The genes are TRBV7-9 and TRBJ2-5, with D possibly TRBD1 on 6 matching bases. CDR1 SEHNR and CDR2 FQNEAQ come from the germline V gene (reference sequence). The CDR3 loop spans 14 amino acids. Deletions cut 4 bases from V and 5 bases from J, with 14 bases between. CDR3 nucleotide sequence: TGTGCCAGCAGCTCCTATCAGGGGCGGGAGACCCAGTACTTC. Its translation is CASSSYQGRETQYF.

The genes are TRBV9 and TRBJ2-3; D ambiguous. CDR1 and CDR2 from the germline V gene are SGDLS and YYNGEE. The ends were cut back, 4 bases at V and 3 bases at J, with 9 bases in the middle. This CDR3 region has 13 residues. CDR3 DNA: TGTGCCAGCAGCCCACTCCAAACAGATACGCAGTATTTT. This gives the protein CASSPLQTDTQYF.

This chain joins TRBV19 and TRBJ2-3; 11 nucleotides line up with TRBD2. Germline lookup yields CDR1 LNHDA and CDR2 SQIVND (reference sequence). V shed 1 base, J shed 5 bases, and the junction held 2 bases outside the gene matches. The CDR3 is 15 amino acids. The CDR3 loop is CASSIGGTSGDTQYF. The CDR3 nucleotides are TGTGCCAGTAGTATAGGGGGGACTAGCGGAGATACGCAGTATTTT.

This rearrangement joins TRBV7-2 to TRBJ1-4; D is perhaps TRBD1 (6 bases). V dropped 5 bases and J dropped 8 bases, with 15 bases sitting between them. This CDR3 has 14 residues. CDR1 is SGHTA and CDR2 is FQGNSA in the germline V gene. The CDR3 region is CASSQGRDREKLFF. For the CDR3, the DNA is TGTGCCAGCAGCCAGGGGCGGGACCGGGAAAAACTGTTTTTT.

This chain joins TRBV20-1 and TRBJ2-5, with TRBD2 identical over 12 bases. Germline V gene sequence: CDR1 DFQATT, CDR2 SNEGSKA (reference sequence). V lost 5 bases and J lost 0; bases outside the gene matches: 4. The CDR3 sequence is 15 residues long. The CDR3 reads CSAGRLAGDQETQYF. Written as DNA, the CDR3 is TGCAGTGCTGGAAGACTAGCGGGGGACCAAGAGACCCAGTACTTC.

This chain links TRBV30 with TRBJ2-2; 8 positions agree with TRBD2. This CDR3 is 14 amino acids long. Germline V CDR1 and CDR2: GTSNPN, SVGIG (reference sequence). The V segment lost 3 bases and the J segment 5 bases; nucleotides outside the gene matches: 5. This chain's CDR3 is CAWRRTGGTGELFF. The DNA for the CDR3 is TGTGCCTGGAGAAGGACGGGGGGGACCGGGGAGCTGTTTTTT.